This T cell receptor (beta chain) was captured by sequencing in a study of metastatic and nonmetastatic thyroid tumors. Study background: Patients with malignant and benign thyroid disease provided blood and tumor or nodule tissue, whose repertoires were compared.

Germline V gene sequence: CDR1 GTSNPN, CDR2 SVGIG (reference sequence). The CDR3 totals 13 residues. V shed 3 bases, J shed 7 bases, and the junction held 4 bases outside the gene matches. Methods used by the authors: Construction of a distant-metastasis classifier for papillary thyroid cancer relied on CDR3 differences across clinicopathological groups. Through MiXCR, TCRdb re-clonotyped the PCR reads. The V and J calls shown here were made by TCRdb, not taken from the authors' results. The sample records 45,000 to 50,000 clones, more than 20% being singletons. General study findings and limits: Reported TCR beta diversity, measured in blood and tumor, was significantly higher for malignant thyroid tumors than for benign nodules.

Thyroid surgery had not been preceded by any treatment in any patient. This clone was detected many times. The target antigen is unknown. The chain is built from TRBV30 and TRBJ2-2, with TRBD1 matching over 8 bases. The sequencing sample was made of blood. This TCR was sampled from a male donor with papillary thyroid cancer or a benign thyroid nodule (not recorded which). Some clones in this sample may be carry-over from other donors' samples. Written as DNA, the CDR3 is TGTGCCTGGAGAACAGGGGGGATCGGGGAGCTGTTTTTT. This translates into CAWRTGGIGELFF. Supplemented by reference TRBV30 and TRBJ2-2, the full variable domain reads SQTIHQWPATLVQPVGSPLSLECTVEGTSNPNLYWYRQAAGRGLQLLFYSVGIGQISSEVPQNLSASRPQDRQFILSSKKLLLSDSGFYLCAWRTGGIGELFFGEGSRLTVL.